These 28 T cell receptor beta chains share one sample of origin, sequenced in a study of OX40 agonist ivuxolimab in advanced cancers. The data were produced by immunoSEQ multiplex PCR, yet TCRdb's version contains in-frame clones alone and is incomplete. This sample has about 67,000 clones; roughly 90% occur once, and the top ten carry about an eighth. This specimen was CD4+ or CD8+ T cells sorted from blood, taken in a trial of the OX40 agonist ivuxolimab. These receptors were collected from an adult with an advanced solid tumor such as melanoma, head and neck, liver or kidney cancer.

This clone came up a few times. V and J are TRBV5-6 and TRBJ2-4; possible D gene TRBD2, 6 bases. The germline V gene has CDR1 SGHDT and CDR2 YYEEEE. CDR3 length: 15 amino acids. V lost 1 base, J lost 5 bases, and 13 bases lay in between. The CDR3 sequence is CASSLRELRENIQYF. The CDR3 DNA reads TGTGCCAGCAGCTTGCGGGAGTTAAGGGAAAACATTCAGTACTTC.

This chain links TRBV5-4 with TRBJ1-6, with D hard to call. The CDR3 has 15 residues. Deletions cut 0 bases from V and 14 bases from J, with 18 bases between. Germline V gene lookup returns CDR1 SGHNT and CDR2 YYREEE (reference sequence). The CDR3 loop is CASSLGQDSVGALHF. CDR3 in DNA: TGTGCCAGCAGCTTGGGGCAGGACTCGGTTGGGGCCCTCCACTTT. Full variable domain (rest looked up from reference TRBV5-4 and TRBJ1-6): ETGVTQSPTHLIKTRGQQVTLRCSSQSGHNTVSWYQQALGQGPQFIFQYYREEENGRGNFPPRFSGLQFPNYSSELNVNALELDDSALYLCASSLGQDSVGALHFGNGTRLTVT.

This clone was observed a single time. The rearrangement joins TRBV5-1 to TRBJ1-3, with D tentatively TRBD1 (5 bases). V lost 1 base and J 2 bases, leaving 19 bases between the germline ends. Germline V CDR1 and CDR2: SGHRS, YFSETQ. CDR3 length equals 18 residues. The CDR3 sequence: CASSLTGTADVAGNTIYF. DNA of the CDR3: TGCGCCAGCAGCTTGACCGGGACGGCCGACGTAGCTGGAAACACCATATATTTT.

This clone was counted a single time. The V gene is TRBV7-2, the J gene TRBJ2-1, with 8 bases fitting TRBD2. This CDR3 has 14 residues. From germline, CDR1 is SGHTA and CDR2 FQGNSA. The V and J ends lost 5 bases and 10 bases, in that order; junction bases with no gene match: 10. CDR3 bases: TGTGCCAGCAGCCCTGAGGGACTAGACGTCGAGCAGTTCTTC. This gives the protein CASSPEGLDVEQFF. Complete variable domain (other parts from reference TRBV7-2 and TRBJ2-1): GAGVSQSPSNKVTEKGKDVELRCDPISGHTALYWYRQSLGQGLEFLIYFQGNSAPDKSGLPSDRFSAERTGGSVSTLTIQRTQQEDSAVYLCASSPEGLDVEQFFGPGTRLTVL.

V usage is TRBV4-1 and J usage is TRBJ2-7; tentatively, D is TRBD1 (6 bases). Trimming removed 5 bases at V and 2 bases at J, with 16 bases between. Germline CDR1 reads MGHRA; CDR2 reads YSYEKL. The CDR3 consists of 15 residues. The CDR3 reads CASSKDGDTPYEQYF. CDR3 bases: TGCGCCAGCAGCAAGGACGGGGACACCCCCTACGAGCAGTACTTC.

The rearrangement links TRBV5-6 to TRBJ2-4, with D possibly being TRBD1 (5 bases). From germline, CDR1 is SGHDT and CDR2 YYEEEE. V was cut by 4 bases and J by 3 bases, with 20 bases left in between. The CDR3 sequence is 17 residues long. The CDR3 DNA reads TGTGCCAGCAGCACCCGCAGGGCCCTCCGCGGCAAAAACATTCAGTACTTC. It encodes CASSTRRALRGKNIQYF.

This rearrangement joins TRBV7-6 to TRBJ2-1, with 13 bases fitting TRBD2. This CDR3 spans 17 amino acids. The V segment lost 5 bases and the J segment 4 bases; nucleotides outside the gene matches: 8. Looked up from germline, CDR1 is SGHVS and CDR2 is FNYEAQ. CDR3 DNA: TGTGCCAGCAGCGTACTAGCGGGAGGGCCTTCGTACAATGAGCAGTTCTTC. Translated, it gives CASSVLAGGPSYNEQFF.

This chain links TRBV27 with TRBJ2-2; 7 bases map to TRBD1. This CDR3 is 17 amino acids long. In germline, CDR1 is MNHEY, CDR2 SMNVEV (reference sequence). Germline trimming cut 2 bases from V and 6 bases from J; bases unmatched to any gene: 12. CDR3 residues: CASSLTRDRTNAGELFF. The CDR3 DNA reads as TGTGCCAGCAGTTTAACCCGGGACAGAACTAACGCCGGGGAGCTGTTTTTT.

The V call is TRBV4-1, the J call TRBJ2-3; 9 bases are shared with TRBD2. The ends lost 4 bases at V and 0 bases at J; junction bases unmatched: 5. This CDR3 has 16 residues. Germline values: CDR1 MGHRA, CDR2 YSYEKL. The CDR3 here is CASSPVAGVSTDTQYF. In nucleotides, the CDR3 is TGCGCCAGCAGCCCCGTAGCGGGAGTGAGCACAGATACGCAGTATTTT.

The chain is built from TRBV27 and TRBJ2-1, with D tentatively TRBD2 (5 bases). Germline CDR1 and CDR2: MNHEY and SMNVEV (reference sequence). The germline V and J ends were trimmed by 6 bases and 8 bases, with 11 bases remaining between them. CDR3 size: 12 residues. The CDR3 nucleotides are TGTGCCAGCAGGAGGGTTCAACATGAGCAGTTCTTC. It specifies CASRRVQHEQFF.

The chain carries TRBV7-6 and TRBJ1-2; 7 bases align to TRBD1. The germline V gene has CDR1 SGHVS and CDR2 FNYEAQ. V shed 1 base, J shed 5 bases, and the junction held 4 bases outside the gene matches. The length of the CDR3 is 14 residues. CDR3 DNA sequence: TGTGCCAGCAGCTTAGGGGACAGCGGTTATGGCTACACCTTC. It specifies CASSLGDSGYGYTF. The full variable domain, with the rest looked up from reference TRBV7-6 and TRBJ1-2, is GAGVSQSPRYKVTKRGQDVALRCDPISGHVSLYWYRQALGQGPEFLTYFNYEAQQDKSGLPNDRFSAERPEGSISTLTIQRTEQRDSAMYRCASSLGDSGYGYTFGSGTRLTVV.

The J gene is TRBJ2-7, the V gene TRBV7-9, with 15 bases identical to TRBD2. Looked up from germline, CDR1 is SEHNR and CDR2 is FQNEAQ (reference sequence). The V gene end was trimmed by 5 bases and the J gene end by 7 bases; junction bases not matched to a gene: 6. The CDR3 runs to 15 residues. The chain's CDR3 is CASSPRTSGRDEQYF. In DNA form, the CDR3 reads TGTGCCAGCAGCCCGCGGACTAGCGGGAGGGATGAGCAGTACTTC.

The gene calls are TRBV10-3 and TRBJ1-1; no clear D. Trimming removed 7 bases at V and 0 bases at J, with 9 bases between. Looked up from germline, CDR1 is ENHRY and CDR2 is SYGVKD. The CDR3 has 13 residues. CDR3 sequence: CAIKKKVNTEAFF. The CDR3 region has the DNA TGTGCCATCAAAAAGAAGGTGAACACTGAAGCTTTCTTT.

V usage is TRBV19 and J usage is TRBJ2-7; D is perhaps TRBD1 (6 bases). The CDR3 sequence is 14 residues long. V lost 4 bases and J lost 2, with 12 bases in between. Germline V CDR1 and CDR2: LNHDA, SQIVND (reference sequence). CDR3 nucleotides: TGTGCCAGTAGTACAGGACAGCGAACCTACGAGCAGTACTTC. It encodes CASSTGQRTYEQYF.

As regards this clone: Within the sample, other DNA sequences also encode this same CDR3. V gene TRBV27 combines with J gene TRBJ2-1, with D possibly TRBD2 on 5 matching bases. V was trimmed by 2 bases and J by 10 bases, leaving 12 bases between them. The CDR3 runs 13 residues. Germline CDR1 is MNHEY and CDR2 is SMNVEV (reference sequence). The CDR3 bases are TGTGCCAGCAGTTTAAGGGCGGGCAACGAGCAGTTCTTC. Its translation is CASSLRAGNEQFF.

The chain has TRBV28 and TRBJ2-5; D is possibly TRBD1 or TRBD2 (5 bases each). The ends were cut back, 2 bases at V and 6 bases at J, with 19 bases in the middle. This CDR3 spans 16 amino acids. Germline V gene data show CDR1 as MDHEN and CDR2 as SYDVKM. CDR3 nucleotides: TGTGCCAGCAGTTTACCCACCGAGGGAAGGGGAAAGACCCAGTACTTC. Amino acids: CASSLPTEGRGKTQYF. Drawing the rest from reference TRBV28 and TRBJ2-5, the complete variable domain is DVKVTQSSRYLVKRTGEKVFLECVQDMDHENMFWYRQDPGLGLRLIYFSYDVKMKEKGDIPEGYSVSREKKERFSLILESASTNQTSMYLCASSLPTEGRGKTQYFGPGTRLLVL.

The gene calls are TRBV4-1 and TRBJ2-1, with D possibly being TRBD1 or TRBD2 (5 bases each). CDR3 size: 14 residues. Looked up from germline, CDR1 is MGHRA and CDR2 is YSYEKL. The V end lost 1 base, the J end lost 10 bases, and 14 bases lay between the germline ends. CDR3 in amino acids: CASSQVQGVGEQFF. DNA for the CDR3: TGCGCCAGCAGCCAAGTCCAGGGAGTCGGGGAGCAGTTCTTC.

The chain uses TRBV14 and TRBJ1-2, with no clear D. Trimming shortened V by 3 bases and J by 2 bases, and 13 bases separated the two germline ends. The V gene's germline CDR1 is SGHDN and CDR2 FVKESK. CDR3 length: 15 amino acids. CDR3 sequence: CASSQDRRGNYGYTF. DNA of the CDR3: TGTGCCAGCAGCCAGGACCGCCGGGGAAACTATGGCTACACCTTC.

The chain has TRBV5-1 and TRBJ1-4, with 8 nucleotides matching TRBD1. The CDR3 has 20 residues. CDR1 SGHRS and CDR2 YFSETQ come from the germline V gene. J was trimmed by 0 bases and V by 0 bases; bases with no gene match: 13. CDR3 protein: CASSLVYRTGQDATNEKLFF. Here the CDR3 DNA reads TGCGCCAGCAGCTTGGTATACAGGACAGGGCAAGATGCAACTAATGAAAAACTGTTTTTT.

CDR3 loop: CASSPGGSGYNEQFF. The CDR3, as DNA: TGTGCCAGCAGCCCTGGCGGTAGCGGATACAATGAGCAGTTCTTC. The V call is TRBV5-6, the J call TRBJ2-1, with D perhaps TRBD2 (6 bases). V shed 4 bases and J shed 4 bases, with 15 bases lying between them. Per germline, CDR1 SGHDT and CDR2 YYEEEE. This CDR3 comprises 15 residues.

A single count supports this clone. V usage is TRBV28 and J usage is TRBJ2-3, with 7 bases matching TRBD2. Germline-derived CDR1 and CDR2 are MDHEN and SYDVKM. Trimming took 3 bases from V and 0 from J; bases not matched to a gene: 3. This CDR3 spans 15 amino acids. The CDR3 reads CASSLGGLSTDTQYF. The CDR3 coding sequence is TGTGCCAGCAGTTTGGGGGGACTAAGCACAGATACGCAGTATTTT. The full variable domain, rest sourced from reference TRBV28 and TRBJ2-3, is DVKVTQSSRYLVKRTGEKVFLECVQDMDHENMFWYRQDPGLGLRLIYFSYDVKMKEKGDIPEGYSVSREKKERFSLILESASTNQTSMYLCASSLGGLSTDTQYFGPGTRLTVL.

The chain employs TRBV19 and TRBJ2-7; D gene unclear. The V and J ends lost 3 bases and 6 bases respectively, with 9 bases between them. The CDR3 is 12 residues long. Looked up from germline, CDR1 is LNHDA and CDR2 is SQIVND (reference sequence). Here the CDR3 reads CASSIMAGEQYF. CDR3 sequence (DNA): TGTGCCAGTAGTATCATGGCCGGCGAGCAGTACTTC.

The chain carries TRBV5-6 and TRBJ2-1; D is possibly TRBD2 (6 bases). Germline CDR1 and CDR2: SGHDT and YYEEEE. Trimming removed 4 bases from V and 7 bases from J, with 15 bases in between. This CDR3 spans 14 amino acids. The CDR3 bases are TGTGCCAGCAGCACGGGGGTAGGGATGAATGAGCAGTTCTTC. Its translation: CASSTGVGMNEQFF. Supplemented by reference TRBV5-6 and TRBJ2-1, the full variable domain reads DAGVTQSPTHLIKTRGQQVTLRCSPKSGHDTVSWYQQALGQGPQFIFQYYEEEERQRGNFPDRFSGHQFPNYSSELNVNALLLGDSALYLCASSTGVGMNEQFFGPGTRLTVL.

This clone was counted once. V usage is TRBV4-1 and J usage is TRBJ2-7; D ambiguous. Germline loops: CDR1 MGHRA, CDR2 YSYEKL. Trimming cost V 0 bases and J 0 bases, with 9 bases left between them. The CDR3 runs 15 residues. The CDR3 coding sequence is TGCGCCAGCAGCCAAGATGGGGTCTCCTCCTACGAGCAGTACTTC. Protein: CASSQDGVSSYEQYF.

The CDR3 DNA reads as TGTGCCAGCAGCTTAGTGGGGAAGAGTGGAGGTAGCACAGATACGCAGTATTTT. Its protein is CASSLVGKSGGSTDTQYF. This sequence joins TRBV7-8 and TRBJ2-3; weak D call: TRBD2 (5 bases). Trimming cost V 1 base and J 0 bases, with 17 bases left between them. CDR1 is SGHVS and CDR2 is FQNEAQ in the germline V gene. The CDR3 consists of 18 residues.

This clone was found once. The chain carries TRBV13 and TRBJ2-5, with D uncertain. The V end lost 3 bases, the J end lost 6 bases, and 8 bases lay between the germline ends. CDR1 PRHDT and CDR2 FYEKMQ come from the germline V gene (reference sequence). This CDR3 is 12 amino acids long. Written as DNA, the CDR3 is TGTGCCAGCAGCTTTGACGTAAAGACCCAGTACTTC. It translates to CASSFDVKTQYF.

This rearrangement joins TRBV7-7 to TRBJ2-7; D gene ambiguous. Germline V gene sequence: CDR1 SSHAT, CDR2 FNYEAQ (reference sequence). The CDR3 loop spans 13 amino acids. Trimming pared 6 bases from V and 3 bases from J, leaving 12 bases between. CDR3: CASSSSNGYEQYF. The CDR3 nucleotides read TGTGCCAGCAGTTCCTCGAACGGCTACGAGCAGTACTTC.

The gene calls are TRBV28 and TRBJ1-5; perhaps TRBD1 as D (5 bases). The CDR3 has 14 amino acids. Per the germline V gene, CDR1 is MDHEN and CDR2 is SYDVKM. The V end lost 3 bases, the J end lost 6 bases, and 12 bases lay between the germline ends. The CDR3 DNA sequence: TGTGCCAGCAGTTTCCAGGGTTACGGTCAGCCCCAGCATTTT. Translating gives CASSFQGYGQPQHF. The variable domain in full, with the rest retrieved from reference TRBV28 and TRBJ1-5, is DVKVTQSSRYLVKRTGEKVFLECVQDMDHENMFWYRQDPGLGLRLIYFSYDVKMKEKGDIPEGYSVSREKKERFSLILESASTNQTSMYLCASSFQGYGQPQHFGDGTRLSIL.